In this sample, the clone carrying this TCR beta chain turned up a few times. TCRdb fed the RT-PCR reads into MiXCR, producing one record per CDR3 protein. The sample gives about 700,000 distinct CDR3 sequences, 14% of which show up once; roughly 3.6% is in the top ten. Sequencing was carried out using memory CD4+ T cells from blood. This receptor was identified in a female donor in good health, serving as a healthy control.

CDR3 nucleotide sequence: TGTGCCAGCAGCGCCCGGCGGGCCTCTGATGGCTACACCTTC. Protein product: CASSARRASDGYTF. This chain connects TRBV2 to TRBJ1-2, with D uncertain. CDR3 size: 14 residues. Germline loops: CDR1 SNHLY, CDR2 FYNNEI. The V gene lost 6 bases and the J gene lost 6 bases, with 17 bases spanning the gap.